Shown below are 14 T cell receptor beta chains from a single sample sequenced in a study of spatial heterogeneity in lung cancer. General study results and limits: Tumoral mutation counts were tracked by counts of expanded intratumoral alpha and beta TCRs.

Time point defined: sample taken at primary tumor resection. Antigens for these TCRs are unknown. TCRdb called the 5' RACE reads again in MiXCR, with one record for every CDR3 protein. The table shows some 2,200 distinct CDR3 sequences, with less than 45% occurring only once. This sample comprised lung tumor tissue, obtained at surgery. Receptors originate from a male donor with early-stage non-small cell lung cancer.

In the case of this clonotype: The junction departs from the called germline gene at one end, perhaps through a read error. The chain joins TRBV20-1 to TRBJ2-1; a possible D gene is TRBD2 (6 bases). This CDR3 has 14 amino acids. In germline, CDR1 is DFQATT, CDR2 SNEGSKA (reference sequence). CDR3 protein: CSVRAHGSVSEQFF. CDR3 coding DNA: TGCAGTGTTAGAGCTCACGGGAGTGTCAGTGAGCAGTTCTTC.

The chain joins TRBV6-5 to TRBJ2-7; 7 bases match TRBD1. CDR1 and CDR2 from the germline V gene are MNHEY and SVGAGI. This CDR3 has 14 amino acids. J gave up 3 bases and V 7 bases, and 9 bases lay outside the gene matches. The CDR3 is CASKTSRGLYEQYF. Here the CDR3 DNA reads TGTGCCAGCAAAACATCGAGGGGGCTCTACGAGCAGTACTTC.

This clonotype is labeled as medium-sized. This chain joins TRBV9 and TRBJ2-5; D could derive from TRBD1 or TRBD2 (6 bases each). Per germline, CDR1 SGDLS and CDR2 YYNGEE. V dropped 1 base and J dropped 2 bases, with 12 bases sitting between them. The CDR3 contains 15 residues. As DNA, the CDR3 is TGTGCCAGCAGCGTAATGGGGGGCACTCAAGAGACCCAGTACTTC. Protein sequence: CASSVMGGTQETQYF.

This clonotype is categorized as medium-sized. The J gene is TRBJ2-5, the V gene TRBV19; TRBD1 or TRBD2 may be the D gene (5 bases each). Germline CDR1 LNHDA, CDR2 SQIVND (reference sequence). Trimming left V 6 bases short and J 1 base short, with 15 bases between. This CDR3 is 15 amino acids long. CDR3 nucleotides: TGTGCCAGTAGATTACACCGGGACGGCCAAGAGACCCAGTACTTC. This codes for CASRLHRDGQETQYF.

The gene calls are TRBV10-3 and TRBJ2-3, with 8 positions matching TRBD1. Germline V gene data show CDR1 as ENHRY and CDR2 as SYGVKD. Trimming at V came to 3 bases and at J to 3 bases, leaving 2 bases not matched to a gene. The length of the CDR3 is 14 residues. As DNA, the CDR3 is TGTGCCATCAGTGACACAGGGGGGACAGATACGCAGTATTTT. Translated, it gives CAISDTGGTDTQYF.

This clonotype was seen more than once but under ten times. The chain has TRBV29-1 and TRBJ2-5; perhaps TRBD1 as D (5 bases). The CDR3 runs 14 residues. CDR1 and CDR2 (germline): SQVTM, ANQGSEA. V lost 3 bases to trimming and J lost 4 bases, with 15 bases between them. The CDR3 spells CSVDAGKGLETQYF. In DNA form, the CDR3 reads TGCAGCGTTGATGCAGGGAAGGGGTTAGAGACCCAGTACTTC. Looking up the rest from reference TRBV29-1 and TRBJ2-5 gives the full variable domain: SAVISQKPSRDICQRGTSLTIQCQVDSQVTMMFWYRQQPGQSLTLIATANQGSEATYESGFVIDKFPISRPNLTFSTLTVSNMSPEDSSIYLCSVDAGKGLETQYFGPGTRLLVL.

This clonotype counts as medium-sized (0.01 to 0.1%). The V and J genes are TRBV18 and TRBJ2-7, with 10 nucleotides matching TRBD2. CDR3 length: 14 residues. Looked up from germline, CDR1 is KGHSH and CDR2 is LQKENI. The J segment lost 5 bases and the V segment lost 3 bases, leaving 4 bases of the junction unmatched. CDR3 protein: CASSPTSGPHEQYF. For the CDR3, the DNA is TGTGCCAGCTCACCGACTAGCGGGCCCCACGAGCAGTACTTC.

V is TRBV21-1 and J is TRBJ1-4; the D segment call TRBD1 is taken from the table without a DNA check. TRBV21-1 is a recognized pseudogene. CDR3 length: 15 amino acids. This CDR3 reads CASSKEGGSGEKLFF. CDR3 nucleotide sequence: TGTGCCAGCAGCAAAGAAGGGGGGTCAGGTGAAAAACTGTTTTTT.

The rearrangement links TRBV28 to TRBJ2-7, with 8 bases fitting TRBD1. CDR3 size: 13 residues. J lost 2 bases, V lost 7 bases, and 4 bases had no gene match. Germline CDR1 MDHEN, CDR2 SYDVKM. The CDR3, as DNA: TGTGCCAGCACTCCGGGACAGGCCTACGAGCAGTACTTC. Translating gives CASTPGQAYEQYF.

V and J are TRBV12-3 or TRBV12-4 and TRBJ1-2; D is perhaps TRBD1 (6 bases). There are 14 residues in the CDR3. The V end was cut by 7 bases, the J end by 8 bases, with 20 bases between. The chain's CDR3 is CASTIRLEGDGYTF. The CDR3 bases are TGTGCCAGCACAATCCGTCTCGAGGGGGACGGCTACACCTTC.

This clonotype is medium-sized within its sample. The chain couples TRBV14 to TRBJ2-2; D ambiguous. The CDR3 length is 15 residues. V was trimmed by 4 bases and J by 5 bases, leaving 14 bases between them. Per the germline V gene, CDR1 is SGHDN and CDR2 is FVKESK. The CDR3 DNA sequence: TGTGCCAGCAGCCGAAACAGTGGTAGGACCGGGGAGCTGTTTTTT. Its protein is CASSRNSGRTGELFF.

This clonotype was found a few times. The V gene is TRBV6-6, the J gene TRBJ2-7; a possible D gene is TRBD1 (7 bases). The CDR3 runs to 15 residues. Germline V gene lookup returns CDR1 MNHNY and CDR2 SVGAGI (reference sequence). Trimming removed 2 bases from V and 5 bases from J, with 16 bases in between. CDR3 nucleotide sequence: TGTGCCAGCAGTTACCCCCAGGGGGGAGACAACGAGCAGTACTTC. Protein: CASSYPQGGDNEQYF.

V is TRBV4-1 and J is TRBJ2-7, with D uncertain. The CDR3 sequence is 17 residues long. Germline loops: CDR1 MGHRA, CDR2 YSYEKL. The V end was cut by 2 bases, the J end by 0 bases, with 17 bases between. This CDR3 reads CASSQITGPSSSYEQYF. The CDR3 DNA follows: TGCGCCAGCAGCCAAATCACCGGGCCTTCCAGCTCCTACGAGCAGTACTTC.

The chain uses TRBV27 and TRBJ2-7; TRBD2 might be the D (5 bases). Germline V lookup: CDR1 MNHEY, CDR2 SMNVEV (reference sequence). This CDR3 is built from 13 residues. V lost 5 bases to trimming and J lost 4 bases, with 12 bases between them. CDR3 coding DNA: TGTGCCAGCAGTCCAAGGAGAGGGTACGAGCAGTACGTC. This gives the protein CASSPRRGYEQYV.